The next 30 T cell receptor beta chains were all read from a single sample in a study of shared clonotypes between healthy human individuals. Here immunoSEQ multiplex PCR was the method, and the copy in TCRdb shows in-frame clones only, minus some. In the table there are about 2 million clones, around 96% of which are singletons. The naive CD8 subset, CD45RO-negative cells positively selected for CCR7, excluded terminally differentiated effector memory CD45RA+ cells. Sequenced sample: naive CD8+ T cells sorted from blood. The receptors here all came from a man aged 18 to 29 in good health.

The gene calls are TRBV11-1 and TRBJ2-2; D not resolved. Between the trimmed V and J ends, which lost 5 bases and 3 bases, there was a span of 4 bases. Germline V lookup: CDR1 SGHAT, CDR2 FQDESV (reference sequence). The CDR3 has 12 amino acids. CDR3 nucleotides: TGTGCCAGCAGCCCAGACACCGGGGAGCTGTTTTTT. It is translated as CASSPDTGELFF.

V usage is TRBV29-1 and J usage is TRBJ2-7, with 11 bases identical to TRBD2. The CDR3 has 14 amino acids. Germline-derived CDR1 and CDR2 are SQVTM and ANQGSEA. V dropped 5 bases and J dropped 3; count of bases not matched to a gene: 6. The CDR3 nucleotides are TGCAGCGTTCTAGCGGGAGGCCTAAGCTACGAGCAGTACTTC. It yields the protein CSVLAGGLSYEQYF.

The J gene is TRBJ2-7, the V gene TRBV4-3; D ambiguous. V shed 0 bases and J shed 0 bases, with 15 bases lying between them. CDR1 is LGHNA, CDR2 YSLEER, per germline. The CDR3 has 17 residues. The CDR3 bases are TGCGCCAGCAGCCAAGATTCGGAAGAGCTTCCCTCCTACGAGCAGTACTTC. Translating it yields CASSQDSEELPSYEQYF.

The chain recombines TRBV6-5 with TRBJ2-7; 8 bases line up with TRBD2. In germline, CDR1 is MNHEY, CDR2 SVGAGI. The CDR3 covers 16 residues. The V gene end was trimmed by 0 bases and the J gene end by 2 bases; junction bases not matched to a gene: 6. Here the CDR3 DNA reads TGTGCCAGCAGTTACTCCCGGCGGGGGGTCCCCTACGAGCAGTACTTC. Its protein is CASSYSRRGVPYEQYF.

As for this clone: Other DNA sequences from this sample encode an identical CDR3 as well. The chain recombines TRBV5-6 with TRBJ1-1, with a tentative D call TRBD1 (6 bases). The length of the CDR3 is 13 residues. Germline V gene sequence: CDR1 SGHDT, CDR2 YYEEEE. V lost 4 bases to trimming and J lost 6 bases, with 13 bases between them. The CDR3 nucleotides are TGTGCCAGCAGCCTACAGGGTGGCCCTGAAGCTTTCTTT. It translates to CASSLQGGPEAFF.

This clone appeared once. This specimen includes other DNA sequences encoding the same CDR3. This rearrangement joins TRBV7-9 to TRBJ2-7; no reliable D call. Germline V gives CDR1 SEHNR, CDR2 FQNEAQ (reference sequence). V gave up 2 bases and J gave up 1 base, with 9 bases separating them. The CDR3 spans 14 residues. The CDR3 loop is CASSLSSGSYEQYF. CDR3 in DNA: TGTGCCAGCAGCTTATCTTCCGGTTCCTACGAGCAGTACTTC.

The rearrangement links TRBV11-2 to TRBJ1-2; the D is unclear. V was cut by 5 bases and J by 7 bases, with 11 bases left in between. This CDR3 has 12 amino acids. Germline CDR1 reads SGHAT; CDR2 reads FQNNGV. CDR3 in DNA: TGTGCCAGCAGCGAAATGGCGGCTGGCTACACCTTC. Encoded protein: CASSEMAAGYTF.

This clone appeared a single time. CDR3 loop: CASSLAASLYNEQFF. In DNA, the CDR3 is TGTGCCAGCAGCTTGGCGGCTAGCCTATACAATGAGCAGTTCTTC. The chain joins TRBV5-5 to TRBJ2-1; maybe TRBD2 (5 bases). The V end lost 0 bases, the J end lost 4 bases, and 11 bases lay between the germline ends. CDR1 and CDR2 from the germline V gene are SGHKS and YYEKEE (reference sequence). This CDR3 has 15 residues.

J is TRBJ2-7 and V is TRBV6-5; D is perhaps TRBD2 (5 bases). Germline values: CDR1 MNHEY, CDR2 SVGAGI. The ends were cut back, 6 bases at V and 7 bases at J, with 16 bases in the middle. CDR3 length equals 13 residues. Written as DNA, the CDR3 is TGTGCCAGCAGCTCCTCGGGAAGAGATGAGCAGTACTTC. Its protein is CASSSSGRDEQYF.

The chain carries TRBV6-6 and TRBJ1-4; D gene uncertain. Trimming pared 6 bases from V and 8 bases from J, leaving 16 bases between. This CDR3 contains 14 residues. Germline loops: CDR1 MNHNY, CDR2 SVGAGI (reference sequence). CDR3 amino acids: CASSYEISREKLFF. The CDR3 DNA is TGTGCCAGCAGCTACGAAATTTCCCGCGAAAAACTGTTTTTT.

About this clone itself: Other DNA sequences in this specimen translate into the identical CDR3. The chain joins TRBV28 to TRBJ2-2; D unclear. CDR1 and CDR2 from the germline V gene are MDHEN and SYDVKM. The CDR3 runs 13 residues. The V end was cut by 6 bases, the J end by 5 bases, with 10 bases between. The CDR3 loop reads CASSFLGTGELFF. In nucleotides, the CDR3 is TGTGCCAGCAGCTTCCTGGGGACCGGGGAGCTGTTTTTT.

The chain uses TRBV5-8 and TRBJ1-2; possibly TRBD1 for D (6 bases). CDR1 and CDR2 (germline): SGHTS, YDEGEE. The CDR3 extends over 15 amino acids. V lost 4 bases and J 3 bases, leaving 16 bases between the germline ends. This chain's CDR3 is CASSVTGTWDYGYTF. CDR3 in DNA: TGTGCCAGCAGCGTAACAGGGACGTGGGACTATGGCTACACCTTC.

The V call is TRBV11-2, the J call TRBJ1-5, with D possibly matching TRBD1 (6 bases). The CDR3 sequence is 16 residues long. Per germline, CDR1 SGHAT and CDR2 FQNNGV. Trimming cost V 1 base and J 0 bases, with 10 bases left between them. The CDR3 DNA reads as TGTGCCAGCAGCTTAGCGACAGGCCATAGCAATCAGCCCCAGCATTTT. Translated, it gives CASSLATGHSNQPQHF.

The chain links TRBV6-6 to TRBJ1-1; D may be TRBD1 (5 bases). V dropped 6 bases and J dropped 4 bases, with 12 bases sitting between them. Germline values: CDR1 MNHNY, CDR2 SVGAGI (reference sequence). The CDR3 sequence is 13 residues long. In DNA, the CDR3 is TGTGCCAGCAGGCAGGGTCGAGGCACTGAAGCTTTCTTT. It encodes CASRQGRGTEAFF.

The CDR3: CASSERLAGGPETQYF. In nucleotides, the CDR3 is TGCGCCAGCAGTGAAAGGCTAGCGGGAGGGCCCGAGACCCAGTACTTC. The V gene is TRBV10-1, the J gene TRBJ2-5; 12 bases match TRBD2. Losses at the gene ends were 3 bases for V and 5 bases for J; bases not matched to a gene: 7. The CDR3 runs to 16 residues. Germline assignment: CDR1 WNHNN and CDR2 SYGVQD (reference sequence).

With respect to this clone: This CDR3 is also generated by other DNA sequences in the sample. This sequence joins TRBV5-1 and TRBJ1-1, with D tentatively TRBD1 (5 bases). V lost 4 bases and J 1 base, leaving 8 bases between the germline ends. Germline V gene lookup returns CDR1 SGHRS and CDR2 YFSETQ. This CDR3 has 13 residues. The CDR3 spells CASSSTGNTEAFF. CDR3 in DNA: TGCGCCAGCAGCAGTACAGGGAACACTGAAGCTTTCTTT.

The genes are TRBV29-1 and TRBJ1-2; D perhaps matches TRBD1 (6 bases). CDR3 length: 12 amino acids. V gave up 5 bases and J gave up 4 bases, with 11 bases separating them. Germline-derived CDR1 and CDR2 are SQVTM and ANQGSEA. The CDR3, as DNA: TGCAGCGTTCAGGACAGATCCTATGGCTACACCTTC. Translating it yields CSVQDRSYGYTF.

This clone was seen just once. The chain has TRBV30 and TRBJ1-6, with D hard to call. The germline V and J ends were trimmed by 3 bases and 0 bases, with 9 bases remaining between them. Germline-derived CDR1 and CDR2 are GTSNPN and SVGIG (reference sequence). The CDR3 covers 15 residues. Here the CDR3 reads CAWRYPSSYNSPLHF. The CDR3 DNA follows: TGTGCCTGGAGGTACCCCAGCTCCTATAATTCACCCCTCCACTTT.

The J gene is TRBJ1-6, the V gene TRBV4-1; D call uncertain. This CDR3 has 16 residues. V dropped 0 bases and J dropped 0 bases, with 6 bases sitting between them. Germline assignment: CDR1 MGHRA and CDR2 YSYEKL. In nucleotides, the CDR3 is TGCGCCAGCAGCCAAGACCAGAACTCCTATAATTCACCCCTCCACTTT. It encodes CASSQDQNSYNSPLHF.

The chain combines TRBV4-3 with TRBJ2-7, with 7 bases identical to TRBD2. The V gene end was trimmed by 0 bases and the J gene end by 2 bases; junction bases not matched to a gene: 10. CDR1 and CDR2 (germline): LGHNA, YSLEER. The CDR3 consists of 17 residues. CDR3 nucleotide sequence: TGCGCCAGCAGCCAAGATCAACGGGAGGAGGGCACCTACGAGCAGTACTTC. Protein product: CASSQDQREEGTYEQYF.

On this clone: Distinct nucleotide sequences in the sample also encode this CDR3. CDR3 in amino acids: CASSQRLAGPYEQYF. As DNA, the CDR3 is TGCGCCAGCAGCCAACGACTAGCGGGGCCCTACGAGCAGTACTTC. This rearrangement joins TRBV4-1 to TRBJ2-7; 11 nucleotides agree with TRBD2. Germline V gene lookup returns CDR1 MGHRA and CDR2 YSYEKL. J gave up 2 bases and V 2 bases, and 2 bases lay outside the gene matches. This CDR3 has 15 residues.

Worth noting for this clone: Other DNA sequences in the same sample also yield this CDR3. The J gene is TRBJ2-1, the V gene TRBV4-1; 7 bases are a match to TRBD1. This CDR3 spans 15 amino acids. Germline loops: CDR1 MGHRA, CDR2 YSYEKL. V was clipped by 1 base and J by 2 bases; unmatched bases: 2. For the CDR3, the DNA is TGCGCCAGCAGCCAAGTCCAGGGGGCCTACAATGAGCAGTTCTTC. Translation gives CASSQVQGAYNEQFF.

The chain employs TRBV4-3 and TRBJ2-1; the match to TRBD2 covers 13 bases. Germline values: CDR1 LGHNA, CDR2 YSLEER. The CDR3 is 20 residues long. Unmatched junction bases numbered 11, after V lost 3 bases and J lost 0 bases. The CDR3 nucleotides are TGCGCCAGCAGCCAGGAGGGAGGACTAGCGGGAGAGATCTCCTACAATGAGCAGTTCTTC. Protein product: CASSQEGGLAGEISYNEQFF.

Only one count was recorded for this clone. V gene TRBV4-1 combines with J gene TRBJ1-2; D is possibly TRBD1 (5 bases). Germline-derived CDR1 and CDR2 are MGHRA and YSYEKL. CDR3 length: 13 residues. V lost 1 base and J 4 bases, leaving 7 bases between the germline ends. CDR3: CASSQGGAYGYTF. CDR3 sequence (DNA): TGCGCCAGCAGCCAAGGAGGGGCCTATGGCTACACCTTC.

This chain uses TRBV27 with TRBJ1-6, with a possible D match to TRBD1 (5 bases). Germline V gene data show CDR1 as MNHEY and CDR2 as SMNVEV (reference sequence). V lost 7 bases to trimming and J lost 3 bases, with 13 bases between them. CDR3 length: 15 amino acids. The CDR3 DNA reads as TGTGCCAGCAACTCGGGGAGGGGCTATAATTCACCCCTCCACTTT. Protein: CASNSGRGYNSPLHF.

The chain combines TRBV4-3 with TRBJ2-7; possibly TRBD1 or TRBD2 for D (6 bases each). The CDR3 covers 16 residues. V was pared by 4 bases and J by 3 bases, with 19 bases between. Germline lookup yields CDR1 LGHNA and CDR2 YSLEER. CDR3 residues: CASSPDRGPNYYEQYF. Written as DNA, the CDR3 is TGCGCCAGCAGCCCCGATCGGGGGCCCAATTACTACGAGCAGTACTTC.

The rearrangement joins TRBV21-1 to TRBJ1-1. TRBV21-1 constitutes a pseudogene. The CDR3 has 16 amino acids. The DNA for the CDR3 is TGTGCCAGCAGCAAAGTGGGGGGCTCTATGAACACTGAAGCTTTCTTT. Amino acids: CASSKVGGSMNTEAFF.

This clone has just one count. The rearrangement uses TRBV5-4 and TRBJ2-3, with 13 bases fitting TRBD2. CDR3 size: 16 residues. Germline V CDR1 and CDR2: SGHNT, YYREEE (reference sequence). J was trimmed by 2 bases and V by 4 bases; bases with no gene match: 4. The CDR3 region is CASSPGLAGSTDTQYF. The CDR3 DNA follows: TGTGCCAGCAGCCCGGGACTAGCGGGATCCACAGATACGCAGTATTTT.

The gene calls are TRBV7-9 and TRBJ2-1, with D maybe TRBD2 (5 bases). Trimming removed 5 bases at V and 4 bases at J, with 9 bases between. Germline CDR1 SEHNR, CDR2 FQNEAQ (reference sequence). The CDR3 is 13 residues long. Here the CDR3 DNA reads TGTGCCAGCAGCAACGGGGAGTACAATGAGCAGTTCTTC. This sequence encodes CASSNGEYNEQFF. Drawing the rest from reference TRBV7-9 and TRBJ2-1, the complete variable domain is DTGVSQNPRHKITKRGQNVTFRCDPISEHNRLYWYRQTLGQGPEFLTYFQNEAQLEKSRLLSDRFSAERPKGSFSTLEIQRTEQGDSAMYLCASSNGEYNEQFFGPGTRLTVL.

V gene TRBV29-1 combines with J gene TRBJ2-7; 7 bases match TRBD2. V shed 5 bases and J 5 bases; nucleotides not matched to a gene: 6. The CDR3 totals 12 residues. CDR1 is SQVTM and CDR2 is ANQGSEA in the germline V gene. The CDR3 DNA is TGCAGCGTTATTGCGGGAGTGAACGAGCAGTACTTC. Its translation is CSVIAGVNEQYF.